The rows below give T cell receptor beta chains drawn from one sample of a study of blood T cell repertoires in COVID-19. Using immunoSEQ multiplex PCR, the repertoire was profiled, and TCRdb retains in-frame clones only, with some absent. The sample records some 320,000 clones, over 75% being singletons. The sequenced sample was peripheral blood. The receptors were gathered from a human donor in a cohort sampled during active COVID-19. Both conserved end residues are part of each CDR3.

TRBJ1-3	TRBV18	CASSTGGRENTIYF
TRBJ1-3	TRBV5-1	CASSLTTGGSGNTIYF
TRBJ2-1	TRBV7-9	CASSLVSGLVKNEQFF
TRBJ2-1	TRBV15	CATSSRDSEQFF
TRBJ1-1	TRBV30	CAMGLQTRGVAFF
TRBJ1-1	TRBV5-5	CASSPRQGTTEAFF
TRBJ1-2	TRBV7-9	CASRRDSINYGYTF
TRBJ2-7	TRBV7-8	CASSLDDISYEQYF
TRBJ1-3	TRBV6-1	CASSEDAGQGLHRAGNTIYF
TRBJ1-1	TRBV6-5	CASSYSQFNLNTEAFF
TRBJ2-2	TRBV6-1	CASSEYGSGGGGELFF
TRBJ1-3	TRBV27	CASSYRGLGNTIYF
TRBJ1-2	TRBV6-5	CASSPDRVGGYTF
TRBJ2-4	TRBV5-1	CASSLVELAGGQNIQYF
TRBJ1-1	TRBV7-2	CASSSAGAGTEAFF
TRBJ2-7	TRBV20-1	CSAEGGGEQYF
TRBJ1-4	TRBV28	CASSLTAGGEKLFF
TRBJ2-4	TRBV5-1	CASSFTGQLTNIQYF